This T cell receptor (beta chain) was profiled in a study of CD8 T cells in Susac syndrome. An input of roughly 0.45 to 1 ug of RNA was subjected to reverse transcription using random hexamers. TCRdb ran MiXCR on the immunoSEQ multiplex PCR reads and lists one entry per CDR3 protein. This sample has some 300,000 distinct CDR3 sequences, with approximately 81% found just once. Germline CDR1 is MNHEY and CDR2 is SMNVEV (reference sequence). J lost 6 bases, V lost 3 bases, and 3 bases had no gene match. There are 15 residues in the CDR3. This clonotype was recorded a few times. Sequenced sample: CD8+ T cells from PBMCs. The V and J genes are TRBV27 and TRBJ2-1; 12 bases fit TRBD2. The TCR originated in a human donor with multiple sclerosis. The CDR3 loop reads CASSFLAGGGNEQFF. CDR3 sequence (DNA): TGTGCCAGCAGTTTTCTAGCGGGAGGGGGCAATGAGCAGTTCTTC.